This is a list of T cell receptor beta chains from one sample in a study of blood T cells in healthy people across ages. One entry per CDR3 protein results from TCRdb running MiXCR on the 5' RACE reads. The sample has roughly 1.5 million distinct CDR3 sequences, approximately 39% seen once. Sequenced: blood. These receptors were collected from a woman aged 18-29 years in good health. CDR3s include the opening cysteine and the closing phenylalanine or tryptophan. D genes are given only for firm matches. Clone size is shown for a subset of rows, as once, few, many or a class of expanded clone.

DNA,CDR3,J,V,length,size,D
TGTGCCAGCGCATCTTGGGGTAAGCAGTTCTTC,CASASWGKQFF,TRBJ2-1,TRBV5-6,11,.,.
TGTGCCAGCAGCTTCGTAGCGGGAGAGGCAGATACGCAGTATTTT,CASSFVAGEADTQYF,TRBJ2-3,TRBV7-2,15,few,TRBD2
TGTGCCAGCACCCCTTGGGTGTCTAGCGGGATGCGTGAAGCAGATACGCAGTATTTT,CASTPWVSSGMREADTQYF,TRBJ2-3,TRBV2,19,.,TRBD2
TGTGCCATCGGCTTTGGACAGGGGGCAGATACGCAGTATTTT,CAIGFGQGADTQYF,TRBJ2-3,TRBV10-3,14,.,TRBD1
TGCGCCAGCAGCCCCGCGGGACTATCCGTCAATGAGCAGTTCTTC,CASSPAGLSVNEQFF,TRBJ2-1,TRBV4-3,15,.,TRBD2
TGCAGTGCTAGACCCGGGACTAGCGTTTCATGGTACTTC,CSARPGTSVSWYF,TRBJ2-4,TRBV20-1,13,.,TRBD2
TGTGCCAGCAGCCGGGAAGGCGGGAGGGCCGAGAATGAGCAGTTCTTC,CASSREGGRAENEQFF,TRBJ2-1,TRBV4-2,16,few,TRBD2
TGCGCCAGCAGCCAAGATTCGGGATCGAACACTGAAGCTTTCTTT,CASSQDSGSNTEAFF,TRBJ1-1,TRBV4-3,15,.,.
TGTGCCAGCAGTTTATGGGGACAGGGCCTCTCTGGGGCCAACGTCCTGACTTTC,CASSLWGQGLSGANVLTF,TRBJ2-6,TRBV28,18,few,TRBD1
TGTGCCAGCAGCTTATTGCGTCGGACTAGCGCCAATGAGCAGTACTTC,CASSLLRRTSANEQYF,TRBJ2-7,TRBV7-3,16,.,TRBD2
TGTGCCAGCAGCTTAGGTTTGGACCAGGCCAATCAGCCCCAGCATTTT,CASSLGLDQANQPQHF,TRBJ1-5,TRBV13,16,few,.
TGTGCCAGCAGCCTCGGGGAAGCGGGAGTTGAGACCCAGTACTTC,CASSLGEAGVETQYF,TRBJ2-5,TRBV7-3,15,few,TRBD2
TGTGCCAGCAGCTCAGACTCAGGGTTGCACACTGAAGCTTTCTTT,CASSSDSGLHTEAFF,TRBJ1-1,TRBV7-9,15,few,.